Sequencing of this TCR beta chain was carried out in a study of human T cells and chemical hapten exposure. Across the whole study: Skin of the upper inner arm, approximately 2 cm by approximately 2 cm, received 2% DPC for sensitization. DPC at 0.01% went onto the upper back in patch tests, read at 6 days.

This clonotype was seen only a few times. Germline V gives CDR1 DFQATT, CDR2 SNEGSKA (reference sequence). The V segment lost 6 bases and the J segment 5 bases; nucleotides outside the gene matches: 10. This CDR3 is 15 amino acids long. MiXCR, applied by TCRdb to the RACE reads, yields one record per CDR3 protein. The sample holds tens of thousands of distinct CDR3 sequences; 8.5% to 9% are singletons and the top ten take around 3%. The time point here: patch test 2, 6 weeks after DPC sensitization. Indicated treatment: therapeutic diphenylcyclopropenone sensitization with weekly scalp DPC. The sequencing used whole blood, collected in connection with sensitization to the hapten diphenylcyclopropenone (DPC). J is TRBJ2-1 and V is TRBV20-1, with 10 bases fitting TRBD2. The source of this sequence is a woman aged 50 to 60 with alopecia areata. Some clones in this sample may be carry-over from other donors' samples. The CDR3 region has the DNA TGCAGTGCCACCGAACTAGCGGGATTCGACAATGAGCAGTTCTTC. Translated, it gives CSATELAGFDNEQFF.